This TCR beta chain is drawn from a study of blood T cell repertoires in COVID-19. Study details: PBMCs, B-cell-depleted T cells, or T cells provided the cDNA or gDNA that made up the material.

This clone has a handful of counts. Clones were sequenced by immunoSEQ multiplex PCR, and TCRdb holds only the in-frame ones, with some missing. Of about 220,000 clones in the sample, more than 75% were seen once. Unmatched junction bases numbered 6, after V lost 5 bases and J lost 0 bases. This CDR3 is built from 16 residues. Germline CDR1 and CDR2: MRHNA and SNTAGT. This TCR was recovered from a man aged 50-60 years who had recovered from COVID-19. This chain links TRBV6-4 with TRBJ2-2; 7 positions match TRBD1. Sequenced: peripheral blood. CDR3 sequence reads: CASSRSGTANTGELFF. In nucleotides, the CDR3 is TGTGCCAGCAGTAGATCCGGGACAGCGAACACCGGGGAGCTGTTTTTT.